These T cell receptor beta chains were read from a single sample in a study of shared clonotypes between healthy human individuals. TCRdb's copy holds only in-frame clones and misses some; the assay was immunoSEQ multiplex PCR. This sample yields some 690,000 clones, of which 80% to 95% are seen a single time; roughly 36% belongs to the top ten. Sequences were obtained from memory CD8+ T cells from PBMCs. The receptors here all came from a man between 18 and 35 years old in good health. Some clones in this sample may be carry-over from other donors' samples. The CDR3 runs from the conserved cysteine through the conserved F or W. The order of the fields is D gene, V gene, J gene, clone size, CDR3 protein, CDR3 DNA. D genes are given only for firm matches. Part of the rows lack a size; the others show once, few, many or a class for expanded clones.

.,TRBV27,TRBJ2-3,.,CASSLRAGYVPTAEGQYF,TGTGCCAGCAGTTTACGTGCAGGCTATGTACCGACAGCTGAGGGGCAGTATTTT
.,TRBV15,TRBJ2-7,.,CATSVDSEQYF,TGTGCCACCAGCGTCGATAGCGAGCAGTACTTC
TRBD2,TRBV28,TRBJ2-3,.,CASNPNYPLRLAGGIRGRADTQYF,TGTGCCAGCAACCCGAACTACCCCTTGAGACTAGCGGGAGGGATCAGAGGACGGGCAGATACGCAGTATTTT
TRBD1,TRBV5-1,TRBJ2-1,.,CASSLPGQGGWEFF,TGCGCCAGCAGCCTTCCGGGACAGGGTGGATGGGAGTTCTTC
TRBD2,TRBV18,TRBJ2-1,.,CASSSPTGGSPHYNEQFF,TGTGCCAGCTCCTCACCGACGGGCGGGAGTCCCCACTACAATGAGCAGTTCTTC
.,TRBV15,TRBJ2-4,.,CATSDSGGPGNIQYF,TGTGCCACCAGCGATAGTGGCGGGCCGGGAAACATTCAGTACTTC
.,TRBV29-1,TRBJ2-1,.,CSAPSVSTYNEQFF,TGCAGCGCCCCTAGCGTATCAACCTACAATGAGCAGTTCTTC
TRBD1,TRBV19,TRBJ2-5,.,CASSTRRQGAETQYF,TGTGCCAGTAGTACCAGAAGACAGGGGGCAGAGACCCAGTACTTC
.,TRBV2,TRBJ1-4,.,CASNPTPGEETNEKLFF,TGTGCCAGCAATCCTACCCCAGGGGAGGAGACTAATGAAAAACTGTTTTTT
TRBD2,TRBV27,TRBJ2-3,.,CASRALAGVIDTQYF,TGTGCCAGCAGGGCCCTAGCGGGAGTAATAGATACGCAGTATTTT
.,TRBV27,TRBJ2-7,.,CASRGGPTEQYF,TGTGCCAGCAGAGGGGGACCCACTGAGCAGTACTTC
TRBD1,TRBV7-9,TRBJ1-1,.,CASSPRWGQAPMNTEAFF,TGTGCCAGCAGCCCGAGGTGGGGACAGGCACCAATGAACACTGAAGCTTTCTTT
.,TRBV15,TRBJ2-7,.,CATSRGAGATYEQYF,TGTGCCACCAGCAGAGGCGCCGGGGCGACCTACGAGCAGTACTTC
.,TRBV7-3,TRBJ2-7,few,CASSLTPGRTYEQYF,TGTGCCAGCAGCTTAACCCCGGGCAGGACCTACGAGCAGTACTTC
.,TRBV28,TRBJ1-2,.,CASNLRRGLGYGYTF,TGTGCCAGCAACCTAAGACGGGGACTCGGCTATGGCTACACCTTC
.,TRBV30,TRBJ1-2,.,CATADYGYTF,TGTGCCACGGCCGACTATGGCTACACCTTC
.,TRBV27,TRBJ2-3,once,CASSILQGRADTQYF,TGTGCCAGCAGTATCCTACAGGGTCGGGCAGATACGCAGTATTTT
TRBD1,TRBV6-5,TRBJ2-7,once,CASSYAYRGYEQYF,TGTGCCAGCAGTTACGCCTACAGGGGCTACGAGCAGTACTTC
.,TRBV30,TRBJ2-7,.,CAWTSAAAYEQYF,TGTGCCTGGACCTCCGCGGCAGCCTACGAGCAGTACTTC
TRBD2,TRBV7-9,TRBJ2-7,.,CASSATSGGTYEQYF,TGTGCCAGCAGCGCAACTAGCGGGGGAACCTACGAGCAGTACTTC